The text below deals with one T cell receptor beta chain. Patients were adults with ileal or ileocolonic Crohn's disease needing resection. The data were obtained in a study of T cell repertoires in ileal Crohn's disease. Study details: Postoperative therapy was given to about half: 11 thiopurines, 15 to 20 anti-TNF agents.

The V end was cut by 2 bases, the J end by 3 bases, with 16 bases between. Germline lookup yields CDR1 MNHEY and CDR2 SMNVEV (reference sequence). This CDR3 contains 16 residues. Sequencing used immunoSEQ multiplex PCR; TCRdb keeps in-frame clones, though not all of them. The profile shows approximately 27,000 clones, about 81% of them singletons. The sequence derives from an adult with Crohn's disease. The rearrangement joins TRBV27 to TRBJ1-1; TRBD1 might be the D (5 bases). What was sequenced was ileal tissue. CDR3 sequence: CASSLTPALGDTEAFF. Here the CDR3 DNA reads TGTGCCAGCAGTTTAACCCCGGCGTTAGGGGACACTGAAGCTTTCTTT.